This is a list of T cell receptor beta chains from one sample in a study of regulatory T cells in long-lasting Graves disease. MiXCR, applied by TCRdb to the multiplex PCR reads, yields one record per CDR3 protein. Of 410,000 or so distinct CDR3 sequences in the sample, 14% to 15% were seen once. These records were also assigned to another study, of T cells in Graves' hyperthyroidism and ophthalmopathy.

The sequenced sample was peripheral blood mononuclear cells (PBMCs), obtained at new diagnosis, from a patient treated with antithyroid drugs. Receptor source: a woman aged 25-40 years with Graves disease. Each CDR3 is given with its conserved first and last residue. The D gene is left open where the match is weak. Only some rows state a clone size, as once, few, many or a class for expanded clones.

>TRBV6-2/TRBV6-3|many|TRBJ1-1|TRBD1|17
CASSFPGQGAVMAEAFF
TGTGCCAGCAGTTTTCCGGGACAGGGGGCGGTAATGGCTGAAGCTTTCTTT
>TRBV4-1|.|TRBJ2-1|.|17
CASSPLGDSVFNNEQFF
TGCGCCAGCAGCCCCCTGGGCGATAGCGTCTTCAATAATGAGCAGTTCTTC
>TRBV6-1|.|TRBJ1-3|.|14
CASSTGISGNTIYF
TGTGCCAGCAGTACAGGAATATCTGGAAACACCATATATTTT
>TRBV28|few|TRBJ2-1|.|11
CATTRATEQFF
TGTGCCACCACTAGAGCAACTGAGCAGTTCTTC
>TRBV24-1|few|TRBJ2-1|TRBD2|20
CATSDSHTSGSPRPPNEQFF
TGTGCCACCAGTGATTCACACACTAGCGGGAGCCCACGCCCGCCTAATGAGCAGTTCTTC
>TRBV11-2|.|TRBJ2-7|TRBD2|14
CASSFYSGSDEQYF
TGTGCCAGCAGCTTCTATAGCGGGAGCGACGAGCAGTACTTC
>TRBV7-9|.|TRBJ2-5|.|15
CASSLRRGTMGAQYF
TGTGCCAGCAGCTTACGCCGGGGGACAATGGGAGCCCAGTACTTC
>TRBV2|.|TRBJ1-4|.|13
CASRPTPNEKLFF
TGTGCCAGCAGGCCGACACCTAATGAAAAACTGTTTTTT
>TRBV20-1|many|TRBJ1-1|.|13
CSARDQGAAEAFF
TGCAGTGCTAGAGATCAGGGAGCGGCTGAAGCTTTCTTT
>TRBV9|many|TRBJ2-1|.|14
CASSPQGHYNEQFF
TGTGCCAGCAGCCCACAAGGACATTACAATGAGCAGTTCTTC
>TRBV19|few|TRBJ1-5|TRBD1|16
CASSSTGQFSNQPQHF
TGTGCCAGTAGTAGTACGGGACAGTTTAGCAATCAGCCCCAGCATTTT
>TRBV24-1|many|TRBJ2-2|TRBD1|12
CATTTGHGELFF
TGTGCCACCACGACAGGGCACGGGGAGCTGTTTTTT
>TRBV28|many|TRBJ2-1|.|15
CASTPGDQSYNEQFF
TGTGCCAGCACCCCCGGGGACCAATCCTACAATGAGCAGTTCTTC
>TRBV11-2|many|TRBJ1-2|.|13
CASSLDGGYGYTF
TGTGCCAGCAGCTTAGATGGCGGTTATGGCTACACCTTC
>TRBV19|few|TRBJ1-1|.|14
CASSSLGANTEAFF
TGTGCCAGTAGTAGCCTGGGGGCGAACACTGAAGCTTTCTTT
>TRBV2|many|TRBJ1-1|TRBD1|13
CASNGQGITEAFF
TGTGCCAGCAACGGACAGGGGATTACTGAAGCTTTCTTT
>TRBV5-1|many|TRBJ2-3|TRBD2|17
CASSIAGTSGRSDTQYF
TGCGCCAGCAGCATAGCCGGGACTAGCGGGAGGTCAGATACGCAGTATTTT
>TRBV2|many|TRBJ2-1|TRBD2|16
CASSSQGGLAVNEQFF
TGTGCCAGCAGCTCTCAGGGGGGACTAGCGGTCAATGAGCAGTTCTTC
>TRBV5-1|.|TRBJ2-5|.|14
CASSLNMFQETQYF
TGCGCCAGCAGCTTGAATATGTTTCAAGAGACCCAGTACTTC
>TRBV7-9|many|TRBJ2-1|.|16
CASSPEGGRSYNEQFF
TGTGCCAGCAGCCCAGAGGGGGGGCGATCCTACAATGAGCAGTTCTTC
>TRBV6-1|.|TRBJ2-5|.|14
CASSLNLFQETQYF
TGTGCCAGCAGCTTGAATCTCTTCCAAGAGACCCAGTACTTC
>TRBV12-3/TRBV12-4|many|TRBJ2-5|TRBD2|19
CASSLRVQGLAGGWETQYF
TGTGCCAGCAGTTTAAGGGTTCAAGGACTAGCGGGAGGCTGGGAGACCCAGTACTTC
>TRBV4-1|few|TRBJ2-3|.|15
CASSQVGTSTDTQYF
TGCGCCAGCAGCCAAGTCGGCACTAGCACAGATACGCAGTATTTT
>TRBV5-6|.|TRBJ2-7|TRBD2|17
CASRSYSGTSPSYEQYF
TGTGCCAGCAGATCCTATTCCGGGACTAGCCCCTCCTACGAGCAGTACTTC
>TRBV3-1|.|TRBJ2-1|.|18
CASSQDLGMGEGANEQFF
TGTGCCAGCAGCCAAGATCTAGGGATGGGGGAGGGGGCAAATGAGCAGTTCTTC
>TRBV24-1|many|TRBJ2-3|.|15
CATSERGGGRRSQYF
TGTGCCACCAGTGAACGCGGGGGCGGCCGGAGGTCGCAGTATTTT
>TRBV15|many|TRBJ1-5|.|15
CATSRGGDSNQPQHF
TGTGCCACCAGCAGAGGAGGTGATAGCAATCAGCCCCAGCATTTT
>TRBV5-1|.|TRBJ1-2|.|14
CASSLAGQTYGYTF
TGTGCCAGCAGCTTGGCCGGCCAGACGTATGGCTACACCTTC
>TRBV24-1|many|TRBJ2-1|.|13
CATSEGPANEQFF
TGTGCCACCAGTGAGGGACCCGCCAATGAGCAGTTCTTC
>TRBV29-1|few|TRBJ1-2|.|12
CSTLFPNYGYTF
TGCAGCACCTTATTTCCTAACTATGGCTACACCTTC
>TRBV2|many|TRBJ2-5|.|14
CASSGRERGETQYF
TGTGCCAGCAGTGGGCGGGAACGTGGCGAGACCCAGTACTTC
>TRBV6-1|many|TRBJ2-1|.|14
CASSPGTLYNEQFF
TGTGCCAGCAGTCCCGGGACGTTATACAATGAGCAGTTCTTC
>TRBV12-3/TRBV12-4|.|TRBJ1-2|.|14
CASSLRALDYGYTF
TGTGCCAGCAGTTTACGGGCCTTGGACTATGGCTACACCTTC
>TRBV6-1|.|TRBJ2-7|TRBD2|16
CASSTGTGPGGGEQYF
TGTGCCAGCAGTACGGGCACAGGCCCCGGGGGGGGCGAGCAGTACTTC
>TRBV4-1|.|TRBJ2-3|.|14
CASSQILAIDTQYF
TGCGCCAGCAGCCAGATCCTAGCTATAGATACGCAGTATTTT
>TRBV14|few|TRBJ1-3|.|15
CASSRGTGSENTIYF
TGTGCCAGCAGCCGCGGGACGGGAAGCGAAAACACCATATATTTT
>TRBV19|.|TRBJ2-1|TRBD2|15
CASSITSGWYNEQFF
TGTGCCAGTAGTATAACTAGCGGGTGGTACAATGAGCAGTTCTTC
>TRBV24-1|.|TRBJ1-4|.|13
CATPGAENEKLFF
TGTGCCACCCCCGGAGCTGAAAATGAAAAACTGTTTTTT
>TRBV4-2|many|TRBJ2-7|.|14
CASSQEGLDYEQYF
TGTGCCAGCAGCCAAGAGGGCTTGGATTACGAGCAGTACTTC
>TRBV10-1|few|TRBJ2-3|.|16
CASSESGAVSTDTQYF
TGCGCCAGCAGTGAGTCTGGGGCGGTGAGCACAGATACGCAGTATTTT